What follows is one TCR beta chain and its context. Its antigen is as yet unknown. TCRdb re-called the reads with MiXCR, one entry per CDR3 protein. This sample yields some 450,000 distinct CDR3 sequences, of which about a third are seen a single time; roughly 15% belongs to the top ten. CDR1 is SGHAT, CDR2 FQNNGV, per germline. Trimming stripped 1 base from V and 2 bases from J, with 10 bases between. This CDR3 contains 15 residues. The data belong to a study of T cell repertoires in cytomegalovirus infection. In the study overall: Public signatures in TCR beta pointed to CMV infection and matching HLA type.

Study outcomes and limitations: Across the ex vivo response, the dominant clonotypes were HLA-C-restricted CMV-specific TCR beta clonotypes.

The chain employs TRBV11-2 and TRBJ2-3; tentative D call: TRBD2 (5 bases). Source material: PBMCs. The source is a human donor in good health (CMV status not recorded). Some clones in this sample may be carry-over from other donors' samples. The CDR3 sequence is CASSLGPGNTDTQYF. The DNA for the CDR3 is TGTGCCAGCAGCTTAGGACCCGGGAACACAGATACGCAGTATTTT.